The TCR beta chain under discussion was sequenced for a study of blood T cell repertoires in COVID-19. Here immunoSEQ multiplex PCR was the method, and the copy in TCRdb shows in-frame clones only, minus some. The data show roughly 240,000 clones, roughly 89% seen once. V lost 0 bases and J 7 bases, leaving 13 bases between the germline ends. There are 15 residues in the CDR3. Per the germline V gene, CDR1 is SGHRS and CDR2 is YFSETQ. Source material: PBMCs or T cells enriched from blood (not recorded which). The TCR originated in a woman in her 30s with acute COVID-19. The rearrangement links TRBV5-1 to TRBJ1-4, with D perhaps TRBD1 (6 bases). CDR3 protein: CASSLVGTSGEKLFF. In nucleotides, the CDR3 is TGCGCCAGCAGCTTGGTAGGGACAAGCGGTGAAAAACTGTTTTTT.